This T cell receptor beta chain was captured in a study of shared T cell receptors in the human thymus. Assay: immunoSEQ multiplex PCR; the TCRdb copy retains only in-frame clones and omits some. The sample lists hundreds of thousands of clones; 70% to 90% were seen once. Germline V gene sequence: CDR1 MNHEY, CDR2 SVGAGI. The junction had 5 bases not matched to a gene; V was cut back by 7 bases and J by 0 bases. The CDR3 loop spans 15 amino acids. This clone was seen a few times. The data were also submitted as part of a second study, on human thymus T cells.

Sequencing used thymocytes. The chain couples TRBV6-5 to TRBJ1-3, with TRBD1 matching over 8 bases. This clonotype was sampled from a boy younger than two with a congenital heart defect. DNA of the CDR3: TGTGCCAGCATCAACAGGGGGGACTCTGGAAACACCATATATTTT. It codes for CASINRGDSGNTIYF.